Shown below are 17 T cell receptor beta chains from a single sample sequenced in a study of regulatory T cells in long-lasting Graves disease. The authors built TCR beta libraries using iRepertoire HTBI primers and Arm-PCR of CDR3 regions. TCRdb analysed the multiplex PCR reads with MiXCR anew, one entry per CDR3 protein. The sample includes hundreds of thousands of distinct CDR3 sequences, approximately 12% of them seen just once. Noted time point: newly diagnosed GD, antithyroid drugs for less than 3 months. PBMC-derived RNA was used for the TCR library. These same records also appear under a second study, on T cells in Graves' hyperthyroidism and ophthalmopathy.

This material consisted of peripheral blood mononuclear cells (PBMCs), taken at new diagnosis, from a patient treated with antithyroid drugs. These receptors were taken from a man under 40 with Graves disease.

The chain recombines TRBV29-1 with TRBJ2-1; D is ambiguous. Germline lookup yields CDR1 SQVTM and CDR2 ANQGSEA. This CDR3 comprises 12 residues. V was clipped by 1 base and J by 6 bases, with 7 bases between them. The CDR3 DNA is TGCAGCGTTGAAGTGTGGGGCAATGAGCAGTTCTTC. Protein: CSVEVWGNEQFF.

This clonotype was observed many times. The CDR3 nucleotides are TGCAGTGCTAGTGATGGCGGGACCTACGAGCAGTACTTC. It encodes CSASDGGTYEQYF. The chain recombines TRBV20-1 with TRBJ2-7; maybe TRBD2 (6 bases). The V end was cut by 3 bases, the J end by 2 bases, with 11 bases between. Germline CDR1 reads DFQATT; CDR2 reads SNEGSKA (reference sequence). This CDR3 has 13 residues.

This clonotype has only a few counts. The V call is TRBV3-1, the J call TRBJ1-3, with TRBD1 as a possible D gene (5 bases). Trimming shortened V by 0 bases and J by 1 base, and 7 bases separated the two germline ends. The CDR3 runs to 15 residues. The germline V gene encodes CDR1 LGHDT and CDR2 YNNKEL (reference sequence). The CDR3 DNA follows: TGTGCCAGCAGCCAAGAATGGGGGTCTGGAAACACCATATATTTT. Protein product: CASSQEWGSGNTIYF.

This clonotype was recorded at least ten times. The rearrangement links TRBV3-1 to TRBJ1-5; D gene unclear. The germline V gene has CDR1 LGHDT and CDR2 YNNKEL (reference sequence). V was cut by 6 bases and J by 6 bases, with 18 bases left in between. This CDR3 has 15 amino acids. The CDR3 protein is CASSLKRTGGQPQHF. The CDR3, as DNA: TGTGCCAGCAGTCTAAAGAGGACTGGCGGTCAGCCCCAGCATTTT.

The table lists this clonotype with many counts. This chain connects TRBV20-1 to TRBJ2-7, with TRBD2 matching 8 bases. The V and J ends lost 3 bases and 2 bases, in that order; junction bases with no gene match: 3. The germline gives CDR1 DFQATT, CDR2 SNEGSKA (reference sequence). The CDR3 totals 13 residues. CDR3 bases: TGCAGTGCTAGGGGGACTAGGACCTACGAGCAGTACTTC. This encodes CSARGTRTYEQYF.

This clonotype was observed at least ten times. The rearrangement links TRBV2 to TRBJ2-4; D not resolved. Germline V gene lookup returns CDR1 SNHLY and CDR2 FYNNEI. With 3 bases removed from V and 0 bases from J, the gap between germline ends came to 9 bases. The CDR3 runs 15 residues. The CDR3 DNA is TGTGCCAGCAGTGACTTGGGTGGAGCCAAAAACATTCAGTACTTC. Its protein product is CASSDLGGAKNIQYF.

This clonotype was recorded at least ten times. The gene calls are TRBV12-3 or TRBV12-4 and TRBJ1-1; possible D gene TRBD1, 5 bases. V was trimmed by 7 bases and J by 5 bases, leaving 17 bases between them. The CDR3 runs 14 residues. The CDR3 sequence is CASIPWGGGTEAFF. For the CDR3, the DNA is TGTGCCAGCATCCCCTGGGGGGGGGGTACTGAAGCTTTCTTT.

The sample holds many counts of this clonotype. The rearrangement joins TRBV28 to TRBJ2-1; a possible D gene is TRBD2 (6 bases). The V gene's germline CDR1 is MDHEN and CDR2 SYDVKM. Deletions cut 3 bases from V and 4 bases from J, with 16 bases between. The CDR3 is 16 residues long. In nucleotides, the CDR3 is TGTGCCAGCAGTTTCTCCGGGACTCTAATTTACAATGAGCAGTTCTTC. Its protein product is CASSFSGTLIYNEQFF.

There are many counts of this clonotype. The gene calls are TRBV12-3 or TRBV12-4 and TRBJ2-7, with D uncertain. The CDR3 totals 11 residues. V was pared by 5 bases and J by 5 bases, with 7 bases between. This CDR3 is CASSLGHEQYF. For the CDR3, the DNA is TGTGCCAGCAGTCTTGGCCACGAGCAGTACTTC.

This clonotype was picked up many times. This chain connects TRBV29-1 to TRBJ2-1, with TRBD2 matching over 9 bases. V was clipped by 1 base and J by 3 bases; unmatched bases: 4. CDR1 and CDR2 (germline): SQVTM, ANQGSEA. The length of the CDR3 is 15 residues. The CDR3 protein is CSVEGPSGNYNEQFF. DNA of the CDR3: TGCAGCGTTGAAGGCCCTAGCGGGAACTACAATGAGCAGTTCTTC.

This clonotype was picked up a small number of times. The rearrangement links TRBV6-1 to TRBJ2-1; D is unclear. CDR3 size: 14 residues. Germline V lookup: CDR1 MNHNS, CDR2 SASEGT. V dropped 3 bases and J dropped 0 bases, with 6 bases sitting between them. The CDR3 DNA reads TGTGCCAGCAGTGACCATTTCTCCTACAATGAGCAGTTCTTC. This sequence encodes CASSDHFSYNEQFF.

The CDR3 DNA reads as TGTGCCAGTAGTAGAGGGACAGGGATCTCCTACGAGCAGTACTTC. This gives the protein CASSRGTGISYEQYF. The J gene is TRBJ2-7, the V gene TRBV19; 9 nucleotides line up with TRBD1. Germline-derived CDR1 and CDR2 are LNHDA and SQIVND (reference sequence). The J segment lost 0 bases and the V segment lost 4 bases, leaving 4 bases of the junction unmatched. The CDR3 totals 15 residues.

This clonotype appeared many times. The chain carries TRBV20-1 and TRBJ2-1; D remains unclear. Trimming pared 4 bases from V and 7 bases from J, leaving 11 bases between. The CDR3 is 12 amino acids. The germline V gene has CDR1 DFQATT and CDR2 SNEGSKA (reference sequence). CDR3 sequence: CSATPRRNEQFF. The DNA of the CDR3 is TGCAGTGCTACCCCCCGGCGGAATGAGCAGTTCTTC.

This clonotype was counted a single time. Since a much larger clone is just one base distant, this may be a read error. The chain is built from TRBV7-8 and TRBJ2-7; weak D call: TRBD2 (6 bases). Germline V CDR1 and CDR2: SGHVS, FQNEAQ. CDR3 length: 15 residues. Trimming removed 2 bases at V and 6 bases at J, with 17 bases between. Written as DNA, the CDR3 is TGTGCCAGCAGCTTATCCCCTATAAGGGAGGCCGAGCAGTACTTC. Residues: CASSLSPIREAEQYF.

A note on this clonotype: Possible read error: a much larger clone is one base away. This chain joins TRBV29-1 and TRBJ2-7, with D perhaps TRBD1 or TRBD2 (5 bases each). Germline V gene data show CDR1 as SQVTM and CDR2 as ANQGSEA. CDR3 size: 10 residues. CDR3 protein: CGVGTSREYF. The DNA of the CDR3 is TGCGGCGTTGGGACCTCCAGGGAGTACTTC.

In its sample, this clonotype was seen a few times. The V and J genes are TRBV27 and TRBJ2-1, with 9 positions matching TRBD2. In germline, CDR1 is MNHEY, CDR2 SMNVEV (reference sequence). Losses at the gene ends were 2 bases for V and 6 bases for J; bases not matched to a gene: 2. The CDR3 loop spans 14 amino acids. DNA of the CDR3: TGTGCCAGCAGTTTACCTAGCGGGATCAATGAGCAGTTCTTC. It codes for CASSLPSGINEQFF.

This clonotype was detected ten times or more. The genes are TRBV5-1 and TRBJ2-5; 7 bases map to TRBD1. V gave up 4 bases and J gave up 4 bases; unmatched junction bases: 7. The CDR3 sequence is 14 residues long. Germline V gene data show CDR1 as SGHRS and CDR2 as YFSETQ. The CDR3 bases are TGCGCCAGCAGCATGGGACAGCTAGGAGAGACCCAGTACTTC. It is translated as CASSMGQLGETQYF.